This T cell receptor (beta chain) originates from a study of Ad26.COV2.S vaccination and SARS-CoV-2 variants. Sequencing used immunoSEQ multiplex PCR; TCRdb keeps in-frame clones, though not all of them. This sample has around 450,000 clones, with 80% to 95% found just once. Germline CDR1 reads SNHLY; CDR2 reads FYNNEI. The CDR3 runs 12 residues. V lost 8 bases, J lost 13 bases, and 20 bases lay in between. Treatment noted: over 15 received Ad26.COV2.S at low or high dose, single or two shots; roughly 5 received placebo; per-sample allocation not given. The investigators took samples on day 63 after the first vaccine or placebo injection. Expressing Wuhan-strain SARS-CoV-2 spike, an Ad26 vector served as the vaccine.

The chain combines TRBV2 with TRBJ1-2; D not resolved. The sample here was peripheral blood, taken in a trial of Ad26.COV2.S vaccine versus placebo. The clonotype was recovered from a person aged 18-65 years who received the Ad26.COV2.S COVID-19 vaccine or a placebo. The CDR3 bases are TGTGCCAGCTCTGAAGATTTCTCCCTATCCACCTTC. Amino acids: CASSEDFSLSTF.